Sequencing of this T cell receptor (beta chain) was carried out in a study of blood T cell repertoires in COVID-19. Study-level information: COVID-19 samples, acute and convalescent, were from the United States, Italy and Spain. T cells, B-cell-depleted T cells, or PBMCs provided the cDNA or gDNA that served as material.

Generated by immunoSEQ multiplex PCR, the TCRdb table keeps only in-frame clones and is missing some. The sample includes about 190,000 clones, around 76% seen only once; the top ten take 17%. Residents of about two dozen US areas, aged about 18 to 100 years, made up the participants. This clone was seen a handful of times. The CDR3 is 14 residues long. Trimming cost V 10 bases and J 0 bases, with 15 bases left between them. Germline V gene data show CDR1 as LNHDA and CDR2 as SQIVND (reference sequence). The TCR originated in a woman aged 45-65 years with acute COVID-19. The sample taken for sequencing was PBMCs or T cells enriched from blood (not recorded which). The V gene is TRBV19, the J gene TRBJ1-1; D is perhaps TRBD1 (6 bases). DNA of the CDR3: TGTGCCACTATTGGTCGGACAGTGAACACTGAAGCTTTCTTT. The encoded protein is CATIGRTVNTEAFF.